This TCR beta chain came from a study of shared clonotypes between healthy human individuals. Study results and limitations: Clonotypes which were not shared had lower generation probabilities than clonotypes that all four donors shared. Several donors had around 5.5% of their naive CD4 clonotypes in common.

The CDR3 consists of 17 residues. Per germline, CDR1 GTSNPN and CDR2 SVGIG (reference sequence). V dropped 3 bases and J dropped 1; count of bases not matched to a gene: 8. Several immunoSEQ 96-well plates shared each subset's DNA, each plate a replicate. Per the original methods: ImmunoSEQ output lacked quality scores and full-length reads, limiting matched filtering. The method was immunoSEQ multiplex PCR; TCRdb's version includes in-frame clones alone and lacks a portion of them. The DNA was the basis for D and trimming; V, J and clone size are from that table. The table includes about 2 million clones, approximately 95% detected once. Naive CD8 cells comprised CD45RO-negative, CCR7-positively selected cells, excluding terminally differentiated effector memory CD45RA+ cells. In the case of this clone: The antigen is unknown.

The gene calls are TRBV30 and TRBJ2-3; 12 bases fit TRBD2. This clonotype originated in a man between 18 and 29 years old in good health. Sample: naive CD8+ T cells sorted from blood. This chain's CDR3 is CAWRLAGGTPGTDTQYF. The CDR3, as DNA: TGTGCCTGGAGACTAGCGGGGGGAACTCCGGGCACAGATACGCAGTATTTT.